These 15 T cell receptor beta chains were all obtained from the same sample, sequenced in a study of beta chain features in type 1 diabetes. Reverse transcription of all isolated RNA meant that expressed TCRB transcripts were sequenced. The data were produced by immunoSEQ multiplex PCR, yet TCRdb's version contains in-frame clones alone and is incomplete. The sample gives about 350,000 clones, roughly 21% of which show up once; approximately 0.046% is in the top ten. The material sequenced was naive CD4+ T cells from blood. These receptors originate from a woman younger than 35 in good health.

In this sample, this clone turned up once. This chain uses TRBV30 with TRBJ1-1; no definite D call. CDR3 length: 14 amino acids. The ends were cut back, 4 bases at V and 0 bases at J, with 12 bases in the middle. Germline loops: CDR1 GTSNPN, CDR2 SVGIG (reference sequence). The CDR3: CAWNGGNMNTEAFF. CDR3 DNA: TGTGCCTGGAATGGCGGCAATATGAACACTGAAGCTTTCTTT.

The chain combines TRBV4-1 with TRBJ2-1; TRBD2 agrees at 9 bases. CDR1 is MGHRA, CDR2 YSYEKL, per germline. The CDR3 is 15 amino acids. Trimming removed 3 bases from V and 13 bases from J; junction bases left unmatched: 13. The CDR3 sequence: CASSQSLSGGASQFF. The DNA of the CDR3 is TGCGCCAGCAGCCAGTCCCTTAGCGGGGGCGCCTCTCAGTTCTTC.

This clone showed up just a few times. This chain uses TRBV7-6 with TRBJ1-3; D is uncertain. CDR3 length: 16 amino acids. Germline values: CDR1 SGHVS, CDR2 FNYEAQ. V lost 5 bases and J 0 bases, leaving 14 bases between the germline ends. The CDR3 region has the DNA TGTGCCAGCAGCCCCCTTGACCGGAGCTCTGGAAACACCATATATTTT. Amino acid sequence: CASSPLDRSSGNTIYF.

The rearrangement links TRBV7-8 to TRBJ2-5; D is undetermined. Germline-derived CDR1 and CDR2 are SGHVS and FQNEAQ. V dropped 5 bases and J dropped 2 bases, with 3 bases sitting between them. CDR3 length equals 11 residues. The CDR3 DNA follows: TGTGCCAGCAGCCGGCAAGAGACCCAGTACTTC. Residues: CASSRQETQYF.

The V and J genes are TRBV15 and TRBJ1-2; no firm D call. The CDR3 runs to 11 residues. From germline, CDR1 is LNHNV and CDR2 YYDKDF (reference sequence). Trimming pared 1 base from V and 10 bases from J, leaving 7 bases between. Here the CDR3 DNA reads TGTGCCACCAGCAGAGGCACAGACTACACCTTC. Amino acid sequence: CATSRGTDYTF.

Notes on this clone: Other nucleotide sequences from this sample produce the same CDR3. The chain carries TRBV5-4 and TRBJ1-1; possibly TRBD1 for D (5 bases). V was cut by 3 bases and J by 1 base, with 7 bases left in between. This CDR3 has 13 residues. Germline values: CDR1 SGHNT, CDR2 YYREEE (reference sequence). The CDR3 bases are TGTGCCAGCAGCTACGACAGGAACACTGAAGCTTTCTTT. This codes for CASSYDRNTEAFF.

This rearrangement joins TRBV7-9 to TRBJ1-2, with D possibly being TRBD1 (5 bases). Germline V gene sequence: CDR1 SEHNR, CDR2 FQNEAQ (reference sequence). V lost 1 base and J 4 bases, leaving 13 bases between the germline ends. This CDR3 comprises 15 residues. The CDR3 DNA follows: TGTGCCAGCAGCTTAGGCGCAGGGCGTGCCTATGGCTACACCTTC. Protein product: CASSLGAGRAYGYTF.

This chain uses TRBV12-5 with TRBJ2-5; 7 nucleotides align to TRBD1. The germline CDR1 and CDR2 sequences are LGHNT and FRNRAP. After removal of 1 base from V and 2 bases from J, the junction contained 10 bases not matched to a gene. The CDR3 extends over 17 amino acids. DNA of the CDR3: TGTGCTAGTGGTTTGGACAAACCGGGACAGATTCAAGAGACCCAGTACTTC. Residues: CASGLDKPGQIQETQYF.

The chain links TRBV14 to TRBJ2-7, with 8 nucleotides matching TRBD1. Looked up from germline, CDR1 is SGHDN and CDR2 is FVKESK. There are 14 residues in the CDR3. The V segment lost 4 bases and the J segment 3 bases; nucleotides outside the gene matches: 5. CDR3 residues: CASSPWTGNYEQYF. The CDR3, as DNA: TGTGCCAGCAGCCCCTGGACAGGGAACTACGAGCAGTACTTC. Full variable domain (remainder filled in from reference TRBV14 and TRBJ2-7): EAGVTQFPSHSVIEKGQTVTLRCDPISGHDNLYWYRRVMGKEIKFLLHFVKESKQDESGMPNNRFLAERTGGTYSTLKVQPAELEDSGVYFCASSPWTGNYEQYFGPGTRLTVT.

This clone was seen more than once but under ten times. The V call is TRBV5-6, the J call TRBJ2-3, with 8 bases aligning to TRBD2. The trim removed 8 bases at V and 3 bases at J, leaving 5 bases unmatched. In germline, CDR1 is SGHDT, CDR2 YYEEEE. The CDR3 has 13 residues. DNA for the CDR3: TGTGCCAGTCAGACGGGGGGGACAGATACGCAGTATTTT. Protein: CASQTGGTDTQYF.

This chain connects TRBV4-2 to TRBJ2-2, with 8 bases matching TRBD1. The CDR3 contains 16 residues. Germline CDR1 is LGHNA and CDR2 is YNFKEQ. The ends lost 0 bases at V and 4 bases at J; junction bases unmatched: 4. DNA for the CDR3: TGTGCCAGCAGCCAAGATAGAACAGGGGGCACCGGGGAGCTGTTTTTT. This codes for CASSQDRTGGTGELFF.

This chain joins TRBV9 and TRBJ2-7, with D uncertain. V dropped 0 bases and J dropped 4 bases, with 8 bases sitting between them. The CDR3 has 13 amino acids. Germline CDR1 reads SGDLS; CDR2 reads YYNGEE. Here the CDR3 reads CASSVDLSYEQYF. CDR3 sequence (DNA): TGTGCCAGCAGCGTAGATCTTTCGTACGAGCAGTACTTC.

This clone was seen more than once but under ten times. This chain connects TRBV5-1 to TRBJ2-3; TRBD2 might be the D (6 bases). The CDR3 runs 15 residues. The germline V gene has CDR1 SGHRS and CDR2 YFSETQ. Trimming removed 5 bases at V and 3 bases at J, with 16 bases between. The CDR3 nucleotides read TGCGCCAGCAGTCCTCCCCTGACTAGGACAGATACGCAGTATTTT. Protein: CASSPPLTRTDTQYF.

This clone was found a few times. The chain employs TRBV18 and TRBJ2-5; D call uncertain. CDR3 length equals 14 residues. Trimming took 3 bases from V and 2 from J, leaving 10 bases between them. CDR1 is KGHSH and CDR2 is LQKENI in the germline V gene. The chain's CDR3 is CASSPDNSQETQYF. The CDR3 DNA follows: TGTGCCAGCTCACCGGATAACAGTCAAGAGACCCAGTACTTC.

CDR3 DNA sequence: TGTGCCAGCAGCGCCGGGACATCCGCGTACTACGAGCAGTACTTC. Its protein is CASSAGTSAYYEQYF. The chain combines TRBV7-2 with TRBJ2-7; D is perhaps TRBD1 (6 bases). The CDR3 has 15 residues. The V and J ends lost 5 bases and 3 bases respectively, with 17 bases between them. Per the germline V gene, CDR1 is SGHTA and CDR2 is FQGNSA.